This is a list of T cell receptor beta chains from one sample in a study of T cells in Graves' hyperthyroidism and ophthalmopathy. One entry per CDR3 protein results from TCRdb running MiXCR on the multiplex PCR reads. The repertoire holds hundreds of thousands of distinct CDR3 sequences, with under 30% as singletons. Sequenced material: blood. The receptor set was obtained from a man aged 35 to 55 with Graves' hyperthyroidism that later progressed to Graves' ophthalmopathy. CDR3s include the opening cysteine and the closing phenylalanine or tryptophan. Some rows mark clone size as missing; the rest say once, few, many or name a class of expanded clone.

>TRBV28|many|12
CATQEIYQPQHF
>TRBV15|-|13
CATSREISNEQYF
>TRBV2|many|15
CASSPRTEGGSPQHF
>TRBV10-3|many|15
CAISESTVAGYEQYF
>TRBV6-2/TRBV6-3|-|14
CASSLELVPYEQYF
>TRBV28|many|12
CASRPPGGGGDF
>TRBV28|few|16
CASSLLAGSNTGELFF
>TRBV12-3/TRBV12-4|-|13
CASSSINNQPQHF
>TRBV7-8|many|14
CASSLGGGHYGYTF
>TRBV3-1|many|12
CASRQSGYGYTF
>TRBV2|many|16
CASRAPGTGYTGELFF
>TRBV7-8|many|14
CASSLGSSSYEQYF
>TRBV12-3/TRBV12-4|many|14
CASSPGAGAYEQYF
>TRBV2|many|14
CASSEGGPAYEQYF
>TRBV25-1|many|14
CASSESSDSYEQYF
>TRBV11-1|many|12
CASSPIAETQYF